This TCR beta chain appears in the sequencing data of a study of cytomegalovirus exposure and HLA in healthy donors. General study results and limits: An ancestry cluster, one associated with Asian ancestry, reportedly showed fewer N-insertions than the approximately 670-donor mean in a later analysis. V- and J-gene trimming of TCR beta was linked (in a later analysis) to a missense DCLRE1C variant. Sequencing likely caused a cluster of highly shared sequence variants.

13 Jbeta primers and 60 Vbeta primers were used for the PCR. Sequencing was performed with immunoSEQ multiplex PCR; in TCRdb, only in-frame clones are kept and a portion is missing. The sample includes roughly 220,000 clones, under 70% of them seen just once. Details on this clone: The antigen is unknown.

V lost 5 bases to trimming and J lost 2 bases, with 14 bases between them. This CDR3 comprises 15 residues. Germline V gene sequence: CDR1 SGHTA, CDR2 FQGNSA. This chain uses TRBV7-2 with TRBJ2-3, with D perhaps matching TRBD2 (6 bases). Sequencing was performed on PBMCs. This sequence was found in a man aged 35 to 55 in good health and CMV-seropositive. The CDR3 bases are TGTGCCAGCAGCCCTTACCGGGGGAACACAGATACGCAGTATTTT. The encoded protein is CASSPYRGNTDTQYF.